These 31 T cell receptor beta chains were sequenced from one sample in a study of blood T cell repertoires in COVID-19. Data came from immunoSEQ multiplex PCR; TCRdb stores just in-frame clones and leaves some out. The sample yields some 120,000 clones, about 86% seen once. Sequencing input: peripheral blood. The receptor source for this set is an elderly man with active or convalescent COVID-19.

Points on this clone: At the DNA level, this CDR3 is encoded by other sequences in the same sample as well. CDR3 in amino acids: CASSLTGLGELFF. The CDR3 DNA sequence: TGTGCCAGCAGCTTAACAGGCCTTGGGGAGCTGTTTTTT. This chain uses TRBV7-2 with TRBJ2-2; perhaps TRBD1 as D (5 bases). Between the trimmed V and J ends, which lost 2 bases and 8 bases, there was a span of 9 bases. This CDR3 spans 13 amino acids. Germline V gives CDR1 SGHTA, CDR2 FQGNSA.

With regard to this clone: The sample carries other DNA sequences with the same CDR3. The chain recombines TRBV7-3 with TRBJ2-3, with D possibly TRBD1 on 5 matching bases. Germline V gives CDR1 SGHTA, CDR2 FQGTGA. Trimming took off 4 bases at V and 2 bases at J, with 7 bases between the two ends. The CDR3 covers 13 residues. The CDR3 spells CASSSGYTDTQYF. CDR3 sequence (DNA): TGTGCCAGCAGCTCAGGGTACACAGATACGCAGTATTTT.

The genes are TRBV28 and TRBJ1-5; no reliable D call. Germline CDR1 and CDR2: MDHEN and SYDVKM. This CDR3 has 15 amino acids. V dropped 6 bases and J dropped 0 bases, with 12 bases sitting between them. CDR3 sequence (DNA): TGTGCCAGCAGGACTAGGACGGATAGCAATCAGCCCCAGCATTTT. The encoded protein is CASRTRTDSNQPQHF.

The chain combines TRBV5-1 with TRBJ1-1; D is possibly TRBD1 (5 bases). V was clipped by 2 bases and J by 0 bases, with 8 bases between them. CDR3 size: 14 residues. Per germline, CDR1 SGHRS and CDR2 YFSETQ. The CDR3 nucleotides read TGCGCCAGCAGCTTCAGGGCGCTGAACACTGAAGCTTTCTTT. Protein sequence: CASSFRALNTEAFF.

This clone was found a few times. The V call is TRBV19, the J call TRBJ2-2; no definite D call. Germline CDR1 LNHDA, CDR2 SQIVND (reference sequence). This CDR3 contains 12 residues. Between the trimmed V and J ends, which lost 5 bases and 7 bases, there was a span of 8 bases. Written as DNA, the CDR3 is TGTGCCAGTAGTTGGGCGATCGGGGAGCTGTTTTTT. As protein: CASSWAIGELFF.

The chain couples TRBV7-9 to TRBJ1-5; no reliable D call. The length of the CDR3 is 14 residues. Germline V gene data show CDR1 as SEHNR and CDR2 as FQNEAQ (reference sequence). The V end lost 3 bases, the J end lost 7 bases, and 13 bases lay between the germline ends. The CDR3 DNA follows: TGTGCCAGCAGCTTTGGTTACGAACTCCAGCCCCAGCATTTT. Protein sequence: CASSFGYELQPQHF.

This chain links TRBV11-2 with TRBJ2-5, with 9 bases that match TRBD2. CDR1 and CDR2 from the germline V gene are SGHAT and FQNNGV. The CDR3 runs 14 residues. V was pared by 3 bases and J by 5 bases, with 4 bases of the junction left unmatched. CDR3 in amino acids: CASSLGLAVETQYF. For the CDR3, the DNA is TGTGCCAGCAGCTTGGGACTAGCTGTGGAGACCCAGTACTTC. The entire variable domain, with the rest obtained from reference TRBV11-2 and TRBJ2-5, is as follows: EAGVAQSPRYKIIEKRQSVAFWCNPISGHATLYWYQQILGQGPKLLIQFQNNGVVDDSQLPKDRFSAERLKGVDSTLKIQPAKLEDSAVYLCASSLGLAVETQYFGPGTRLLVL.

This chain links TRBV5-1 with TRBJ2-5; maybe TRBD1 (5 bases). V shed 5 bases and J shed 0 bases, with 11 bases lying between them. Germline loops: CDR1 SGHRS, CDR2 YFSETQ. The CDR3 is 14 residues long. CDR3 residues: CASRTTVYQETQYF. The CDR3 DNA is TGCGCCAGCAGAACGACAGTGTACCAAGAGACCCAGTACTTC.

This clone was counted a single time. V usage is TRBV2 and J usage is TRBJ2-5; 8 bases match TRBD1. The trim removed 3 bases at V and 3 bases at J, leaving 12 bases unmatched. Germline loops: CDR1 SNHLY, CDR2 FYNNEI. The CDR3 spans 17 residues. The CDR3 bases are TGTGCCAGCAGTGAGAATCCCGACAGGGGTCCCGAAGAGACCCAGTACTTC. Protein sequence: CASSENPDRGPEETQYF.

Note on this clone: At the DNA level, this CDR3 is encoded by other sequences in the same sample as well. The chain joins TRBV2 to TRBJ1-1; 8 nucleotides match TRBD1. V lost 6 bases to trimming and J lost 4 bases; unmatched junction nucleotides: 4. Per germline, CDR1 SNHLY and CDR2 FYNNEI. The CDR3 extends over 13 amino acids. The CDR3: CASSGQGGTEAFF. In DNA, the CDR3 is TGTGCCAGCAGCGGACAGGGTGGCACTGAAGCTTTCTTT.

The V and J genes are TRBV6-2 or TRBV6-3 and TRBJ2-2; a weak D match, TRBD1 (5 bases). The CDR3 is made up of 16 amino acids. Per germline, CDR1 MNHEY and CDR2 SVGEGT. Trimming removed 0 bases from V and 1 base from J, with 9 bases in between. The CDR3 loop reads CASSYSTEMNTGELFF. The CDR3 nucleotides are TGTGCCAGCAGTTACTCGACAGAGATGAACACCGGGGAGCTGTTTTTT.

The chain has TRBV7-6 and TRBJ2-5, with D tentatively TRBD1 (6 bases). The V and J ends lost 5 bases and 2 bases respectively, with 15 bases between them. The germline V gene has CDR1 SGHVS and CDR2 FNYEAQ. The length of the CDR3 is 15 residues. CDR3 in DNA: TGTGCCAGCAGCCCTGGGGGCAGTAGACAAGAGACCCAGTACTTC. It translates to CASSPGGSRQETQYF. Based on the CDR3 plus reference TRBV7-6 and TRBJ2-5, the full variable domain is GAGVSQSPRYKVTKRGQDVALRCDPISGHVSLYWYRQALGQGPEFLTYFNYEAQQDKSGLPNDRFSAERPEGSISTLTIQRTEQRDSAMYRCASSPGGSRQETQYFGPGTRLLVL.

V usage is TRBV27 and J usage is TRBJ1-5; D is perhaps TRBD1 (6 bases). CDR3 length: 14 amino acids. The ends were cut back, 5 bases at V and 6 bases at J, with 14 bases in the middle. Germline values: CDR1 MNHEY, CDR2 SMNVEV (reference sequence). The chain's CDR3 is CASSLGGGSQPQHF. The CDR3 nucleotides read TGTGCCAGCAGTCTAGGGGGGGGCTCTCAGCCCCAGCATTTT.

CDR3 region: CASGNTEAFF. In DNA, the CDR3 is TGTGCCAGCGGGAACACTGAAGCTTTCTTT. The chain combines TRBV19 with TRBJ1-1; D remains unclear. The CDR3 is 10 residues long. The germline V gene has CDR1 LNHDA and CDR2 SQIVND (reference sequence). V was pared by 9 bases and J by 1 base, with 3 bases between.

V gene TRBV27 combines with J gene TRBJ2-7, with a tentative D call TRBD2 (6 bases). Germline CDR1 and CDR2: MNHEY and SMNVEV (reference sequence). Trimming removed 5 bases at V and 5 bases at J, with 13 bases between. The CDR3 sequence is 13 residues long. The CDR3 here is CASSQGLVDEQYF. As DNA, the CDR3 is TGTGCCAGCAGTCAGGGACTCGTAGACGAGCAGTACTTC.

Only one count was recorded for this clone. The V call is TRBV4-1, the J call TRBJ1-5; possibly TRBD1 for D (5 bases). The CDR3 spans 13 residues. Trimming pared 1 base from V and 6 bases from J, leaving 7 bases between. The germline V gene has CDR1 MGHRA and CDR2 YSYEKL. CDR3 in amino acids: CASSQVGGQPQHF. The CDR3 DNA sequence: TGCGCCAGCAGCCAAGTCGGGGGTCAGCCCCAGCATTTT.

This rearrangement joins TRBV21-1 to TRBJ2-3; the DNA was not compared with TRBD2, the D call given in the table. TRBV21-1 is classified as a pseudogene. CDR3 length equals 15 residues. The CDR3 is CASSKSLSVPDTQYF. The CDR3 bases are TGTGCCAGCAGCAAATCTCTCAGCGTCCCAGATACGCAGTATTTT.

As regards this clone: This sample includes further DNA sequences coding for the same CDR3. The gene calls are TRBV19 and TRBJ2-3; TRBD1 aligns across 8 bases. This CDR3 region has 14 residues. Germline CDR1 and CDR2: LNHDA and SQIVND (reference sequence). Germline trimming cut 5 bases from V and 0 bases from J; bases unmatched to any gene: 1. The CDR3 DNA sequence: TGTGCCAGTAGTCGACAGGGGAGCACAGATACGCAGTATTTT. Translation gives CASSRQGSTDTQYF.

This clone was counted once. The V and J genes are TRBV11-2 and TRBJ2-7, with TRBD1 matching 11 bases. The V segment lost 3 bases and the J segment 5 bases; nucleotides outside the gene matches: 6. Germline V gives CDR1 SGHAT, CDR2 FQNNGV. The CDR3 extends over 15 amino acids. CDR3 residues: CASSLNRDRGDEQYF. The CDR3 bases are TGTGCCAGCAGCTTGAACCGGGACAGGGGGGACGAGCAGTACTTC.

The rearrangement uses TRBV12-3 or TRBV12-4 and TRBJ1-4; D is uncertain. V lost 6 bases to trimming and J lost 7 bases, with 6 bases between them. This CDR3 is 11 amino acids long. The CDR3 DNA is TGTGCCAGCAGCAGTGTTGAAAAACTGTTTTTT. This gives the protein CASSSVEKLFF.

V usage is TRBV27 and J usage is TRBJ2-5; 9 bases agree with TRBD2. V dropped 4 bases and J dropped 4; count of bases not matched to a gene: 10. The V gene's germline CDR1 is MNHEY and CDR2 SMNVEV (reference sequence). The CDR3 is made up of 16 amino acids. This CDR3 is CASSSPGGGAGETQYF. The CDR3 DNA reads TGTGCCAGCAGTTCCCCCGGCGGGGGGGCAGGAGAGACCCAGTACTTC.

This sequence joins TRBV7-9 and TRBJ2-2; TRBD1 agrees at 11 bases. Germline V gives CDR1 SEHNR, CDR2 FQNEAQ (reference sequence). The V segment lost 5 bases and the J segment 2 bases; nucleotides outside the gene matches: 4. The CDR3 has 16 residues. The CDR3 spells CASSPGTGGNTGELFF. CDR3 DNA: TGTGCCAGCAGCCCAGGGACAGGGGGAAACACCGGGGAGCTGTTTTTT.

V usage is TRBV7-3 and J usage is TRBJ2-2; tentative D call: TRBD2 (6 bases). The CDR3 consists of 16 residues. The ends were cut back, 5 bases at V and 3 bases at J, with 16 bases in the middle. Germline V gene lookup returns CDR1 SGHTA and CDR2 FQGTGA. The CDR3 spells CASSQAGLTYTGELFF. The CDR3 nucleotides are TGTGCCAGCAGCCAGGCAGGACTAACTTACACCGGGGAGCTGTTTTTT.

The chain is built from TRBV10-3 and TRBJ1-6; 7 bases match TRBD1. Losses at the gene ends were 0 bases for V and 5 bases for J; bases not matched to a gene: 1. Germline V gives CDR1 ENHRY, CDR2 SYGVKD. The CDR3 length is 15 residues. The CDR3 here is CAISESGGHNSPLHF. The CDR3, as DNA: TGTGCCATCAGTGAGTCAGGGGGCCATAATTCACCCCTCCACTTT.

The rearrangement links TRBV9 to TRBJ1-1, with no clear D. CDR1 SGDLS and CDR2 YYNGEE come from the germline V gene. V was clipped by 3 bases and J by 4 bases, with 10 bases between them. The CDR3 spans 13 residues. The DNA for the CDR3 is TGTGCCAGCAGCGAGCGGGCTTTCACTGAAGCTTTCTTT. Translated, it gives CASSERAFTEAFF.

The CDR3 here is CASGLGTGSRGGTEAFF. CDR3 DNA sequence: TGTGCCAGCGGCCTCGGGACAGGGTCGCGGGGTGGCACTGAAGCTTTCTTT. V is TRBV27 and J is TRBJ1-1; 9 nucleotides match TRBD1. J was trimmed by 4 bases and V by 8 bases; bases with no gene match: 17. The CDR3 loop spans 17 amino acids. Germline CDR1 reads MNHEY; CDR2 reads SMNVEV (reference sequence).

The V gene is TRBV5-1, the J gene TRBJ2-2; TRBD1 might be the D (5 bases). Germline-derived CDR1 and CDR2 are SGHRS and YFSETQ. CDR3 length: 15 amino acids. Trimming stripped 1 base from V and 3 bases from J, with 10 bases between. The DNA for the CDR3 is TGCGCCAGCAGCTTGTCCTTGACAGACACCGGGGAGCTGTTTTTT. It yields the protein CASSLSLTDTGELFF.

The chain combines TRBV27 with TRBJ1-2, with 10 bases aligning to TRBD1. The germline V gene has CDR1 MNHEY and CDR2 SMNVEV (reference sequence). CDR3 length: 16 residues. After removal of 5 bases from V and 8 bases from J, the junction contained 14 bases not matched to a gene. In nucleotides, the CDR3 is TGTGCCAGCAGTCGCAGACCGGGACAGGGGACGGCAGGCTACACCTTC. Its translation: CASSRRPGQGTAGYTF.

This clone was seen just once. The chain uses TRBV2 and TRBJ1-3; 8 nucleotides align to TRBD1. The ends lost 3 bases at V and 2 bases at J; junction bases unmatched: 6. Germline-derived CDR1 and CDR2 are SNHLY and FYNNEI. The CDR3 sequence is 16 residues long. Here the CDR3 reads CASSEDRTGTGNTIYF. CDR3 DNA: TGTGCCAGCAGTGAGGATAGGACAGGGACTGGAAACACCATATATTTT.

V usage is TRBV15 and J usage is TRBJ1-1; 7 nucleotides agree with TRBD1. CDR1 and CDR2 from the germline V gene are LNHNV and YYDKDF (reference sequence). V dropped 8 bases and J dropped 1; count of bases not matched to a gene: 4. The CDR3 runs 13 residues. This chain's CDR3 is CATGPGGNTEAFF. As DNA, the CDR3 is TGTGCCACCGGGCCAGGGGGGAACACTGAAGCTTTCTTT.

The CDR3 here is CASSYSPRGLFSGNTIYF. The CDR3 bases are TGTGCCAGCAGTTACTCCCCACGCGGACTCTTCTCTGGAAACACCATATATTTT. The chain has TRBV6-2 or TRBV6-3 and TRBJ1-3; D not resolved. V lost 0 bases and J 0 bases, leaving 15 bases between the germline ends. The CDR3 is 18 residues long. Germline V gene data show CDR1 as MNHEY and CDR2 as SVGEGT.